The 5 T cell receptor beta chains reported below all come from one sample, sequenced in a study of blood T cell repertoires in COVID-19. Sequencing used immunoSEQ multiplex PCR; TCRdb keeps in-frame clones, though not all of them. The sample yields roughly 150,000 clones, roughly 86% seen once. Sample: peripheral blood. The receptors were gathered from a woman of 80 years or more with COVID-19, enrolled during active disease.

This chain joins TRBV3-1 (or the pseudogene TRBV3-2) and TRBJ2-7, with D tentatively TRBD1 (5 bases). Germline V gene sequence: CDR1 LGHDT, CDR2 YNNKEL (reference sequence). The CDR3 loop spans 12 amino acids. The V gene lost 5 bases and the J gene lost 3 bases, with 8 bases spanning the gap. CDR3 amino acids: CASSDSIYEQYF. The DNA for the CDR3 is TGTGCCAGCAGCGACAGTATCTACGAGCAGTACTTC.

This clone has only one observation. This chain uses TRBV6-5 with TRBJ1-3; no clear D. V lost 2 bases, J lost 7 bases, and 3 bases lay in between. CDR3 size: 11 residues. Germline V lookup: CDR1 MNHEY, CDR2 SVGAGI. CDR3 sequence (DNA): TGTGCCAGCAGTTACGGCAACACCATATATTTT. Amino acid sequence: CASSYGNTIYF.

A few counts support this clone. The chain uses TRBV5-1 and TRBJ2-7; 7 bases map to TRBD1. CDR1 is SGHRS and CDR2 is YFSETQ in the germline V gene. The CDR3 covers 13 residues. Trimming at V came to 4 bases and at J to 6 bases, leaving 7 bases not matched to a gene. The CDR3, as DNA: TGCGCCAGCAGCCCCAACACAGGGGCCGAGCAGTACTTC. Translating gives CASSPNTGAEQYF.

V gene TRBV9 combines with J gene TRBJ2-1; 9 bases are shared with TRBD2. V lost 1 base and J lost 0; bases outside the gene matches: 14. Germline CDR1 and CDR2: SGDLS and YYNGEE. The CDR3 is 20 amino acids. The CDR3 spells CASSVTVGSGSGSSYNEQFF. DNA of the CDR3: TGTGCCAGCAGCGTAACTGTAGGTAGCGGGAGCGGGAGCTCCTACAATGAGCAGTTCTTC.

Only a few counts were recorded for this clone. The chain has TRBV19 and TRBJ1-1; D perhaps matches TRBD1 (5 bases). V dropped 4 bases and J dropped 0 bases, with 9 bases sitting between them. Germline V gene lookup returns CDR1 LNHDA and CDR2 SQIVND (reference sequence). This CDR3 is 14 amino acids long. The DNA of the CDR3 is TGTGCCAGTAGTACCAGGGATATGAACACTGAAGCTTTCTTT. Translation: CASSTRDMNTEAFF.